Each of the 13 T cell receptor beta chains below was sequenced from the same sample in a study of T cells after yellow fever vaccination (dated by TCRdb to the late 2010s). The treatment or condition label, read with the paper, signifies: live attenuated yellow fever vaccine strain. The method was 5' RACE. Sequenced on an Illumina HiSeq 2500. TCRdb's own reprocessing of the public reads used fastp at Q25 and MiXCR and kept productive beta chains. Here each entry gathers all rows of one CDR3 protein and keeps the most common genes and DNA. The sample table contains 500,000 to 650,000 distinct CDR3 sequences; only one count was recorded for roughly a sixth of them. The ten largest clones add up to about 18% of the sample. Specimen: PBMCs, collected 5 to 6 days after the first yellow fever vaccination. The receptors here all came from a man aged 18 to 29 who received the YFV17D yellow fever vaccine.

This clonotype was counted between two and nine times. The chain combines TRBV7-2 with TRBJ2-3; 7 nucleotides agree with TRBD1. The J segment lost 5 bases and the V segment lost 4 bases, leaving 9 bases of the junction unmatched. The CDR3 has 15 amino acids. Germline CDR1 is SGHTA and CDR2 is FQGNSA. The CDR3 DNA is TGTGCCAGCAGCTCCCGACAGGGCGCAATAGATACGCAGTATTTT. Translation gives CASSSRQGAIDTQYF.

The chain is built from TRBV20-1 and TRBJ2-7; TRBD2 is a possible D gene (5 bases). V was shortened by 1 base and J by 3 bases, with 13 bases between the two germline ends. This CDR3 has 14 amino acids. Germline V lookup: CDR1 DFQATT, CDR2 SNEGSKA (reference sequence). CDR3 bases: TGCAGTGCTAGAGGGAATTCGGGGTTCTACGAGCAGTACTTC. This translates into CSARGNSGFYEQYF.

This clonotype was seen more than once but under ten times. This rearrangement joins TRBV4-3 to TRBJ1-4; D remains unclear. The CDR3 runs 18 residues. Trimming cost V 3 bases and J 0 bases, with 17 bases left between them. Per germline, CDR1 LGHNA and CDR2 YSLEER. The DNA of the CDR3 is TGCGCCAGCAGCCAGGTCGAAGGCGGCTTTGCAACTAATGAAAAACTGTTTTTT. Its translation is CASSQVEGGFATNEKLFF.

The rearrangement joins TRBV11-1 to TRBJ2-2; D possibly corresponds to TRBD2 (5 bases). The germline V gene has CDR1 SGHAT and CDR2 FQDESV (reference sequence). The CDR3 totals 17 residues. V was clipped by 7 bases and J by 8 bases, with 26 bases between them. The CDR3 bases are TGTGCCAGCACCGTAGGGAGAGGGCGGTTTTCAACTGGGGAGCTGTTTTTT. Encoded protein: CASTVGRGRFSTGELFF.

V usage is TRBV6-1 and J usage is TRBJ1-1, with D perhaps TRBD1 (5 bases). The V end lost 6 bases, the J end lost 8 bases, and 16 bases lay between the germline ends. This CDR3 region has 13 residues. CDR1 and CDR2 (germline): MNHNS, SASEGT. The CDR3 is CASRGDVGMEAFF. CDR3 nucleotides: TGTGCCAGCAGGGGGGACGTGGGGATGGAAGCTTTCTTT.

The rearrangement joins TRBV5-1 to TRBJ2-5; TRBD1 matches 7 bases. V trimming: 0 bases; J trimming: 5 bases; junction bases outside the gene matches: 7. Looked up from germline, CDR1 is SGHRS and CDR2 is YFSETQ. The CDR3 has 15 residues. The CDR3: CASSLESRRGETQYF. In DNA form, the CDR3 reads TGCGCCAGCAGCTTGGAATCCCGCAGGGGGGAGACCCAGTACTTC.

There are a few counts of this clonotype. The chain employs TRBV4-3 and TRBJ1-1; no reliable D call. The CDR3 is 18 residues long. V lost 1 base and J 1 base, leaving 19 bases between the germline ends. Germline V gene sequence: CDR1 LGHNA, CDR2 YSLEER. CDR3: CASSQVLNGGRRNTEAFF. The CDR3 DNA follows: TGCGCCAGCAGCCAAGTTCTAAACGGTGGACGACGGAACACTGAAGCTTTCTTT.

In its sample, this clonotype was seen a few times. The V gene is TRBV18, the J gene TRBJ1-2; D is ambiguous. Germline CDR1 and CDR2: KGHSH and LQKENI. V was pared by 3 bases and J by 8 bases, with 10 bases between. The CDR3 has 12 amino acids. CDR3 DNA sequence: TGTGCCAGCTCACCCTATTCAGGAGGCTACACCTTC. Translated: CASSPYSGGYTF.

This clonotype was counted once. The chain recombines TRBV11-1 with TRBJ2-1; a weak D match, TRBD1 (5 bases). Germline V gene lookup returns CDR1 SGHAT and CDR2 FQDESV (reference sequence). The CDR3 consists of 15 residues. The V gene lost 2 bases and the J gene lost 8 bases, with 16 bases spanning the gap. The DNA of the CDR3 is TGTGCCAGCAGCTTAAAGCCAGGGTACTCCGATGAGCAGTTCTTC. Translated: CASSLKPGYSDEQFF.

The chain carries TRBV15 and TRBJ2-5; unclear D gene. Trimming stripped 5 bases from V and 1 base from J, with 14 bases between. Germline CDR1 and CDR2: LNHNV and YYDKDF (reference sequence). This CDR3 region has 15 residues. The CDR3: CATSPPTRVQETQYF. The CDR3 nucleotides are TGTGCCACCAGCCCCCCGACACGGGTCCAAGAGACCCAGTACTTC.

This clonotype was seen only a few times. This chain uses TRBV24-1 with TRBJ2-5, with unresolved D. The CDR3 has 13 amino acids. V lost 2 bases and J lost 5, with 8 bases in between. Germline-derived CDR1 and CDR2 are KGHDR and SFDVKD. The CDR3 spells CATSDSRWETQYF. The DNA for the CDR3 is TGTGCCACCAGTGATTCCCGGTGGGAGACCCAGTACTTC.

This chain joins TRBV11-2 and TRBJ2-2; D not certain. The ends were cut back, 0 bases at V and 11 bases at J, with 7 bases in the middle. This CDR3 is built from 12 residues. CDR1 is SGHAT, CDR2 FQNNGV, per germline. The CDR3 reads CASSLDSVELFF. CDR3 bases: TGTGCCAGCAGCTTAGATTCCGTTGAGCTGTTTTTT.

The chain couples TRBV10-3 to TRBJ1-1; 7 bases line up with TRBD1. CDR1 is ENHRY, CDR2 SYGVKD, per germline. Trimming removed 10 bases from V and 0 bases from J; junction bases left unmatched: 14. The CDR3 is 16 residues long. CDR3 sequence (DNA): TGTGCCACCTCCGGGACAGTGGCTGGGGTGAACACTGAAGCTTTCTTT. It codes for CATSGTVAGVNTEAFF.